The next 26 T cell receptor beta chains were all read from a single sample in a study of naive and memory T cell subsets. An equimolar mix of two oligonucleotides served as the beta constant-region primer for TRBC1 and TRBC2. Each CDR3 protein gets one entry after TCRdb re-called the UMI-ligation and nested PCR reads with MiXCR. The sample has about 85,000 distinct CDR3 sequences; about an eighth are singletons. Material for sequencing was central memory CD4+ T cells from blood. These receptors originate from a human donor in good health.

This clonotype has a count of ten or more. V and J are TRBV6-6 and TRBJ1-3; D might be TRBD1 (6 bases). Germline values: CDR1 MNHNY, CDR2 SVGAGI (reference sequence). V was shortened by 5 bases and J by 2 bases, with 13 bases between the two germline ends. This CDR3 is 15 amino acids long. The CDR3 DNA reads TGTGCCAGCAGTCAAAGACAGGCCCCTGGAAACACCATATATTTT. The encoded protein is CASSQRQAPGNTIYF.

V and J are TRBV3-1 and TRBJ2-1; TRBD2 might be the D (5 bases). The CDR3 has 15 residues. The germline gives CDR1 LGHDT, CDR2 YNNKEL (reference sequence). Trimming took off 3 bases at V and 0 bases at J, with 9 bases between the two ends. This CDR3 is CASSQSGSSYNEQFF. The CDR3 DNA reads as TGTGCCAGCAGCCAGTCGGGGAGCTCCTACAATGAGCAGTTCTTC.

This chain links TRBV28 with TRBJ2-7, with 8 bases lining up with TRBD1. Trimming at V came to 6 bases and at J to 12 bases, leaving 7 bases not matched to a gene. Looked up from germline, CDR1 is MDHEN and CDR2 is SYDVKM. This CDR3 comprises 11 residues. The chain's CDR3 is CASRSTGGVYF. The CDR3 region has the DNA TGTGCCAGCAGGTCCACAGGGGGTGTGTACTTC.

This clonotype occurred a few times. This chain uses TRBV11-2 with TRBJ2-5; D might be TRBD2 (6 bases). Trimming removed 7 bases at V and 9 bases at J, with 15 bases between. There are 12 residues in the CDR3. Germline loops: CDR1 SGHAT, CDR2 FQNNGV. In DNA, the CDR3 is TGTGCCAGCACGGAGGGGCGAGGGGCCCAGTACTTC. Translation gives CASTEGRGAQYF.

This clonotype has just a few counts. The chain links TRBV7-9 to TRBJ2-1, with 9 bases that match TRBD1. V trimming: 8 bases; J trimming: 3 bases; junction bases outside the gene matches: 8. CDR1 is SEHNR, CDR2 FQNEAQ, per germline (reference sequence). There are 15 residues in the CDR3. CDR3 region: CASLGGTGLYNEQFF. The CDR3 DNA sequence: TGTGCCAGCCTAGGGGGGACAGGGCTCTACAATGAGCAGTTCTTC.

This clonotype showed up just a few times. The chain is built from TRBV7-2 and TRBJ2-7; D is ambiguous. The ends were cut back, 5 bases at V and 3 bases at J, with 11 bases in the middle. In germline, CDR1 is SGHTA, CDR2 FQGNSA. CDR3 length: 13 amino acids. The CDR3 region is CASSPRTDYEQYF. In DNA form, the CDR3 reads TGTGCCAGCAGCCCCAGAACCGACTACGAGCAGTACTTC.

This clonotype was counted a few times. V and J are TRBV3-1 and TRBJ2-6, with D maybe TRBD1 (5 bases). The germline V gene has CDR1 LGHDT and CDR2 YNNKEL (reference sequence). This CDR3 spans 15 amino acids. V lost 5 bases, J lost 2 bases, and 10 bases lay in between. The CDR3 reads CASSATGAGANVLTF. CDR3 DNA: TGTGCCAGCAGCGCTACAGGTGCTGGGGCCAACGTCCTGACTTTC.

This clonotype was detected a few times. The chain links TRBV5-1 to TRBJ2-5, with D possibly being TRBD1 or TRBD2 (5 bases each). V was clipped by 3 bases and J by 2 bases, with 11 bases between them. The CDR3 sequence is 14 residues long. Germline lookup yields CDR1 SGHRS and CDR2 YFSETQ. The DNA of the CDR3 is TGCGCCAGCAGCTCAGGGACGTGGCAAGAGACCCAGTACTTC. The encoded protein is CASSSGTWQETQYF.

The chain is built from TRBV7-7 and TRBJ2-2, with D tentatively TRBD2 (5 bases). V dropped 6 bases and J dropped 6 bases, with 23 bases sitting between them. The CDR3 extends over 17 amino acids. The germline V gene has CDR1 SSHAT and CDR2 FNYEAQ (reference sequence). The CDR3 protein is CASSPTSTRSKSGELFF. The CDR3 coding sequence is TGTGCCAGCAGTCCCACGAGTACTAGAAGTAAATCCGGGGAGCTGTTTTTT.

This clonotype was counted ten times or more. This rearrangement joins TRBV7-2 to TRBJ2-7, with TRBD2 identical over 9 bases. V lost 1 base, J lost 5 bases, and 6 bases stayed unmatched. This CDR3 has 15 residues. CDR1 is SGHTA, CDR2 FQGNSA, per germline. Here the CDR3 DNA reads TGTGCCAGCAGCTTAGTGGCGGGAGGGCCCCACGAGCAGTACTTC. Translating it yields CASSLVAGGPHEQYF.

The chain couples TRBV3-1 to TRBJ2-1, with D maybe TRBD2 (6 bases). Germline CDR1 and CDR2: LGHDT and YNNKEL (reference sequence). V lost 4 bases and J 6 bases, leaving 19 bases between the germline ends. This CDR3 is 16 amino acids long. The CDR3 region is CASSPQAGLPPNEQFF. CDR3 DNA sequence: TGTGCCAGCAGCCCCCAGGCGGGACTCCCTCCCAATGAGCAGTTCTTC.

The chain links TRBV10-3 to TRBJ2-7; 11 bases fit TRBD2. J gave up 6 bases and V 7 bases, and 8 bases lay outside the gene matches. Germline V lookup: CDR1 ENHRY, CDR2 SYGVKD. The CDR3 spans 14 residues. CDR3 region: CAIKSLAGGGEQYF. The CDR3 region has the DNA TGTGCCATCAAGAGCTTAGCGGGAGGGGGCGAGCAGTACTTC.

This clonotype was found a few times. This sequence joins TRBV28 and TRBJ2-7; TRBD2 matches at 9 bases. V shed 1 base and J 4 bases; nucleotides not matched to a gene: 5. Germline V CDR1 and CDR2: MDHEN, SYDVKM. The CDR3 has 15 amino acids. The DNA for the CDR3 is TGTGCCAGCAGTTTATCGGTAGCGGGAGCGTACGAGCAGTACTTC. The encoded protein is CASSLSVAGAYEQYF.

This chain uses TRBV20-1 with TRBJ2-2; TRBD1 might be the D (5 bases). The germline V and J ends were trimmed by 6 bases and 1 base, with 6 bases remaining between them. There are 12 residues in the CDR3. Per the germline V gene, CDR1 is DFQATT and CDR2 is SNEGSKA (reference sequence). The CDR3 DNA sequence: TGCAGTGCGGGGCAGAACACCGGGGAGCTGTTTTTT. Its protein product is CSAGQNTGELFF.

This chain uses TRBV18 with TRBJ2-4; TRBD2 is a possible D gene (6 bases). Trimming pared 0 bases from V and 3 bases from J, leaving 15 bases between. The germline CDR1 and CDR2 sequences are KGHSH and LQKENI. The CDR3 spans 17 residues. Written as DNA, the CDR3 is TGTGCCAGCTCACCACCGTTCCCACCCGGGGGCAAAAACATTCAGTACTTC. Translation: CASSPPFPPGGKNIQYF. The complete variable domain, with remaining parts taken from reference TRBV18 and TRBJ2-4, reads NAGVMQNPRHLVRRRGQEARLRCSPMKGHSHVYWYRQLPEEGLKFMVYLQKENIIDESGMPKERFSAEFPKEGPSILRIQQVVRGDSAAYFCASSPPFPPGGKNIQYFGAGTRLSVL.

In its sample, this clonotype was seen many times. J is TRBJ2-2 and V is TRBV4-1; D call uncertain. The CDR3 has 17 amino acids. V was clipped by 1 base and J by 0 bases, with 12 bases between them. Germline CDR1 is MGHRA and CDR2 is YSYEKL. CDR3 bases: TGCGCCAGCAGCCAAGCTGTCACTCGGACGAACACCGGGGAGCTGTTTTTT. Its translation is CASSQAVTRTNTGELFF.

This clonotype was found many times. CDR3 nucleotide sequence: TGCAGCGTGGGGGGGCTCACTTACAATGAGCAGTTCTTC. Protein product: CSVGGLTYNEQFF. The chain carries TRBV29-1 and TRBJ2-1, with D possibly being TRBD2 (7 bases). Germline V gene sequence: CDR1 SQVTM, CDR2 ANQGSEA. The CDR3 spans 13 residues. V was clipped by 6 bases and J by 4 bases, with 13 bases between them.

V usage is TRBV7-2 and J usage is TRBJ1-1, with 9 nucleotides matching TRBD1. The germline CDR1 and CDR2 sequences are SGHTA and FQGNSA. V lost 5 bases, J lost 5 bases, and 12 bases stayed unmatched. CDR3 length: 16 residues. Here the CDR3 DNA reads TGTGCCAGCAGCCCTAGGCGGACAGGGGAGGGGACTGAAGCTTTCTTT. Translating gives CASSPRRTGEGTEAFF.

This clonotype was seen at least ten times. The CDR3 loop reads CSAKLRQLNTDTQYF. The DNA of the CDR3 is TGCAGTGCTAAGCTTCGACAGTTAAACACAGATACGCAGTATTTT. The rearrangement links TRBV20-1 to TRBJ2-3, with a possible D match to TRBD1 (5 bases). Trimming pared 4 bases from V and 2 bases from J, leaving 16 bases between. CDR3 length: 15 amino acids. Germline values: CDR1 DFQATT, CDR2 SNEGSKA (reference sequence).

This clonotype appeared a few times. The CDR3 coding sequence is TGTGCCAGCAGCCCCCAAGACAGGGGGGATCAGCCCCAGCATTTT. Translating gives CASSPQDRGDQPQHF. This chain links TRBV7-2 with TRBJ1-5, with TRBD1 matching over 9 bases. With V trimmed by 5 bases and J by 5 bases, 7 bases remained unmatched. Germline CDR1 reads SGHTA; CDR2 reads FQGNSA. The CDR3 runs to 15 residues.

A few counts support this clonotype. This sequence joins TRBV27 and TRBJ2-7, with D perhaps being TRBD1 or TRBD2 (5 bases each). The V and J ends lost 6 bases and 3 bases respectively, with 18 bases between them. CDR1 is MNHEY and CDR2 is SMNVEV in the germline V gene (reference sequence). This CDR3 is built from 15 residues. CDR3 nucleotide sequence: TGTGCCAGCAGCCCCCCCCTTGGGGGAATCTACGAGCAGTACTTC. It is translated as CASSPPLGGIYEQYF.

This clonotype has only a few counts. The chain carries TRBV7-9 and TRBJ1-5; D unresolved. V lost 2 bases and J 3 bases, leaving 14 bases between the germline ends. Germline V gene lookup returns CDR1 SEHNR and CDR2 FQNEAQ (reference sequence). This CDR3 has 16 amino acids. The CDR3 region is CASSLTAGGFNQPQHF. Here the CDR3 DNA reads TGTGCCAGCAGCTTAACGGCAGGCGGTTTCAATCAGCCCCAGCATTTT.

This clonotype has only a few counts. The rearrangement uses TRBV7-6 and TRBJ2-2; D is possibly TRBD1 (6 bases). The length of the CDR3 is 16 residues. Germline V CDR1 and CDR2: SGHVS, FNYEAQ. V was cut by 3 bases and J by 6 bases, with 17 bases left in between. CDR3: CASSLAGAGVSGELFF. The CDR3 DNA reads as TGTGCCAGCAGCTTGGCCGGCGCAGGGGTTTCCGGGGAGCTGTTTTTT.

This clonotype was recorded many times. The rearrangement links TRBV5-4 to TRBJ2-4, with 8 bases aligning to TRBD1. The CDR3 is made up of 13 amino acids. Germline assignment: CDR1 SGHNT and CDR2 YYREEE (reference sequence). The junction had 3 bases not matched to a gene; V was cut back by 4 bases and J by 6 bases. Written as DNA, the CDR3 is TGTGCCAGCAGCCGAGGACAGGGAAACATTCAGTACTTC. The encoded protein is CASSRGQGNIQYF. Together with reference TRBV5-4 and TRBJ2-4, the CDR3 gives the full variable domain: ETGVTQSPTHLIKTRGQQVTLRCSSQSGHNTVSWYQQALGQGPQFIFQYYREEENGRGNFPPRFSGLQFPNYSSELNVNALELDDSALYLCASSRGQGNIQYFGAGTRLSVL.

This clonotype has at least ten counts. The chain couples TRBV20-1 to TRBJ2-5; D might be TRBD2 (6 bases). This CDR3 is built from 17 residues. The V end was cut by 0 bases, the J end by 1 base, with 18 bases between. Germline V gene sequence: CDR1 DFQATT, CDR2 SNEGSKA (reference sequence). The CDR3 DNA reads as TGCAGTGCTAGAGATTGGGGGGTGAAGCAGACCCAAGAGACCCAGTACTTC. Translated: CSARDWGVKQTQETQYF.

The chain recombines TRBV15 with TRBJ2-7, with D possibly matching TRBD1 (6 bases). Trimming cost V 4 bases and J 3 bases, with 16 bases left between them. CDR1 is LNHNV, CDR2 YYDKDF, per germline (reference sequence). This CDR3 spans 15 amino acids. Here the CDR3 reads CATSIARDTIYEQYF. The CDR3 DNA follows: TGTGCCACCAGCATAGCCCGGGACACAATCTACGAGCAGTACTTC. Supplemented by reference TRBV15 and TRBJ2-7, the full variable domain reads DAMVIQNPRYQVTQFGKPVTLSCSQTLNHNVMYWYQQKSSQAPKLLFHYYDKDFNNEADTPDNFQSRRPNTSFCFLDIRSPGLGDTAMYLCATSIARDTIYEQYFGPGTRLTVT.